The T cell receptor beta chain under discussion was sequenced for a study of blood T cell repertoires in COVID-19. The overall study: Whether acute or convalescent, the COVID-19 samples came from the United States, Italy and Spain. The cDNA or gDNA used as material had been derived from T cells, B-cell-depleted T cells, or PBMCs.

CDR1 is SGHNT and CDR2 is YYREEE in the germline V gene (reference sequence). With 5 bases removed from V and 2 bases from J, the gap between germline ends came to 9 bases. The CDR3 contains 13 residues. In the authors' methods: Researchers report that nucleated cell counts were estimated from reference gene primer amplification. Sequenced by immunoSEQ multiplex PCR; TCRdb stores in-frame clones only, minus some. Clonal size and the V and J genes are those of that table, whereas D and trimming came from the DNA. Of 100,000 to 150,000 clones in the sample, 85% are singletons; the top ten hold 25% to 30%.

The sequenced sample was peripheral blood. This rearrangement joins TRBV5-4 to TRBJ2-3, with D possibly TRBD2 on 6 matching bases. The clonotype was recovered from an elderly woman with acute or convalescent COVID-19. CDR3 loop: CASSWDFTDTQYF. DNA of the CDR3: TGTGCCAGCAGTTGGGACTTCACAGATACGCAGTATTTT. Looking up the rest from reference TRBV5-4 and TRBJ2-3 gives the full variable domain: ETGVTQSPTHLIKTRGQQVTLRCSSQSGHNTVSWYQQALGQGPQFIFQYYREEENGRGNFPPRFSGLQFPNYSSELNVNALELDDSALYLCASSWDFTDTQYFGPGTRLTVL.